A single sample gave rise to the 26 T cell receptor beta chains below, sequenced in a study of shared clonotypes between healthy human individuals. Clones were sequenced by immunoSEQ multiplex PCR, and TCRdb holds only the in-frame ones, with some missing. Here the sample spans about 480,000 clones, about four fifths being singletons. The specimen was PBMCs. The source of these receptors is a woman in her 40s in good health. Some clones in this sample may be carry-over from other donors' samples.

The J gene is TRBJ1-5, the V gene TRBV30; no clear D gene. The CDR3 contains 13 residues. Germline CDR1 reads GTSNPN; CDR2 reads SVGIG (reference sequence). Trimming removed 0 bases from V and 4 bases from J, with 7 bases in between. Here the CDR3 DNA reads TGTGCCTGGAGTGTCCATCTTAATCAGCCCCAGCATTTT. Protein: CAWSVHLNQPQHF.

The CDR3 here is CASARGLPSFPDTQYF. CDR3 DNA sequence: TGTGCCAGTGCAAGGGGACTACCATCTTTTCCAGATACGCAGTATTTT. This chain joins TRBV7-9 and TRBJ2-3; 7 bases are shared with TRBD2. V trimming: 9 bases; J trimming: 4 bases; junction bases outside the gene matches: 16. This CDR3 comprises 16 residues. CDR1 SEHNR and CDR2 FQNEAQ come from the germline V gene (reference sequence).

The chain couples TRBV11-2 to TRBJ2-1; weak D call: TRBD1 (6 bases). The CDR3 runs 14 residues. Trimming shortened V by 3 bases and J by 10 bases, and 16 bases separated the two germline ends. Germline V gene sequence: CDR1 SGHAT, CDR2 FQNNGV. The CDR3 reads CASSLNRGSEEQFF. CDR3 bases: TGTGCCAGCAGCTTGAATAGGGGGTCGGAGGAGCAGTTCTTC.

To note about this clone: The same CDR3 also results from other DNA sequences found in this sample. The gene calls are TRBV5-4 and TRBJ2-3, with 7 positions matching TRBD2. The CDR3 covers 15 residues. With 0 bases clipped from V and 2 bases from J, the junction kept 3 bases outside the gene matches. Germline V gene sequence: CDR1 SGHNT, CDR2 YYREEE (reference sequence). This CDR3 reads CASSLGLAVTDTQYF. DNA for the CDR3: TGTGCCAGCAGCTTGGGGCTAGCGGTCACAGATACGCAGTATTTT.

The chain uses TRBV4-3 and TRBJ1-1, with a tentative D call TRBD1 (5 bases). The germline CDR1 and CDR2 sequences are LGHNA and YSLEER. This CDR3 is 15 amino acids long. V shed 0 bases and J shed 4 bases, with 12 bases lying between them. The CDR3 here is CASSQDLWDPTEAFF. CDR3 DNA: TGCGCCAGCAGCCAAGATCTTTGGGACCCCACTGAAGCTTTCTTT.

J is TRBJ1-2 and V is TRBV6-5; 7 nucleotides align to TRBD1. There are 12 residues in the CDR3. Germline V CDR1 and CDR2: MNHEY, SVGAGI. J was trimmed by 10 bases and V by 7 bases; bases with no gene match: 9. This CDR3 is CASTQTGSLYTF. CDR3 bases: TGTGCCAGCACCCAGACAGGGAGTCTCTACACCTTC.

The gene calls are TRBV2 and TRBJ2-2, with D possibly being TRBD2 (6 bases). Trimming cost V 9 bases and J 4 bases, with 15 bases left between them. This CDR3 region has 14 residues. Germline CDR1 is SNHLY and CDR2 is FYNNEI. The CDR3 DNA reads TGTGCCAGTTTGGACGGGAGAGGCACCGGGGAGCTGTTTTTT. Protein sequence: CASLDGRGTGELFF.

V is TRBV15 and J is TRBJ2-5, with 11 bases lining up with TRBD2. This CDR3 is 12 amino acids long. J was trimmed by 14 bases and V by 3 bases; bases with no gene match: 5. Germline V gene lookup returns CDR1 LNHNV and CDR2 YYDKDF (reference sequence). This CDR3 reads CATSSGLAGLYF. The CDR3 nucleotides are TGTGCCACCAGCAGTGGACTAGCGGGCCTTTACTTC.

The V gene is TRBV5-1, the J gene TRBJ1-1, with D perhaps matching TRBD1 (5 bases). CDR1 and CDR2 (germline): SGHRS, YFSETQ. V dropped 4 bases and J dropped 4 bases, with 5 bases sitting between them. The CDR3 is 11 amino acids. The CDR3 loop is CASSQGTEAFF. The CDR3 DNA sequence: TGCGCCAGCAGCCAGGGCACTGAAGCTTTCTTT.

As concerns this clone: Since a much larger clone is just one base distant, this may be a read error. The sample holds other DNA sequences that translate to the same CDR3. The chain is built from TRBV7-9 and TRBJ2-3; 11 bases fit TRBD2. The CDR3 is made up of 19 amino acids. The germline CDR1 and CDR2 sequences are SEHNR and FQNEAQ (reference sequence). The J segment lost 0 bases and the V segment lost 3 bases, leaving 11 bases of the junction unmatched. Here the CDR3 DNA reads TGTGCCAGCAGCTTCGGGCTAGCGGGAGGCGGAACTAGCACAGATACGCAGTATTTT. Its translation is CASSFGLAGGGTSTDTQYF.

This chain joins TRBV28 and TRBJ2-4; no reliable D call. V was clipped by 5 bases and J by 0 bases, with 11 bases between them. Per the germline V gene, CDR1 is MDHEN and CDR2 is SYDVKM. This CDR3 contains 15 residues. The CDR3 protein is CASSLDPLAKNIQYF. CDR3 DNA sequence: TGTGCCAGCAGTCTAGACCCCCTAGCCAAAAACATTCAGTACTTC.

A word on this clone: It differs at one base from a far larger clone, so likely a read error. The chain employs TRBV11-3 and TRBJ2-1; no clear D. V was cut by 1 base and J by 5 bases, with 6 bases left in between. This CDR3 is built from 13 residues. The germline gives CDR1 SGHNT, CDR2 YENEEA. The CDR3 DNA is TGTGCCAGCAGCTTAGGTGGGGACAATGAGCAGTTCTTC. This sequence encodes CASSLGGDNEQFF. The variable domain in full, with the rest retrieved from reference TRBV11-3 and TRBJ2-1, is EAGVVQSPRYKIIEKKQPVAFWCNPISGHNTLYWYLQNLGQGPELLIRYENEEAVDDSQLPKDRFSAERLKGVDSTLKIQPAELGDSAVYLCASSLGGDNEQFFGPGTRLTVL.

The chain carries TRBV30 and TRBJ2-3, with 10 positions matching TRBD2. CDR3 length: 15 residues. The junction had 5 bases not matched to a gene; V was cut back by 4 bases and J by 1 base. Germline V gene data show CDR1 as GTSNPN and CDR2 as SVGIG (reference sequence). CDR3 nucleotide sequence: TGTGCCTGGACCAAGCTAGCGGGAGGCACAGATACGCAGTATTTT. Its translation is CAWTKLAGGTDTQYF.

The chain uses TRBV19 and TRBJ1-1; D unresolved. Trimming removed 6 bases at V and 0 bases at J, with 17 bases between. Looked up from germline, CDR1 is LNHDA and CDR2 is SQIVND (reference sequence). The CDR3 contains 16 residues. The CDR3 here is CASSRRGGSMNTEAFF. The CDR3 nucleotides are TGTGCCAGTAGCAGGCGGGGAGGGAGTATGAACACTGAAGCTTTCTTT.

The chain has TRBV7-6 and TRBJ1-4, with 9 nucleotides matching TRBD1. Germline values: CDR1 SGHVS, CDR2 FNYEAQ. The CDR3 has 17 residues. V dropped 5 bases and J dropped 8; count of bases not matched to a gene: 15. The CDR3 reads CASSLTGGAFPGEKLFF. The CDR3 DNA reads TGTGCCAGCAGCCTTACAGGGGGCGCATTCCCAGGGGAAAAACTGTTTTTT. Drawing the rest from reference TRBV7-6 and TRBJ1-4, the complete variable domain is GAGVSQSPRYKVTKRGQDVALRCDPISGHVSLYWYRQALGQGPEFLTYFNYEAQQDKSGLPNDRFSAERPEGSISTLTIQRTEQRDSAMYRCASSLTGGAFPGEKLFFGSGTQLSVL.

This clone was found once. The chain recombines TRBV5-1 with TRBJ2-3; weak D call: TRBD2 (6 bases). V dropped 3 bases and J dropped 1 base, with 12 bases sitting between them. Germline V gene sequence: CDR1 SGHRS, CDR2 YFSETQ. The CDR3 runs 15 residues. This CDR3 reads CASSWSGVGTDTQYF. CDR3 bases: TGCGCCAGCAGCTGGTCGGGAGTGGGCACAGATACGCAGTATTTT.

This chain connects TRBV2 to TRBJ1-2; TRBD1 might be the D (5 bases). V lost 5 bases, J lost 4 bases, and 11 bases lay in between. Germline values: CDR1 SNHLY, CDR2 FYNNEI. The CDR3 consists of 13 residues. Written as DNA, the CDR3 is TGTGCCAGCAGTCCCGGGACCTCCTATGGCTACACCTTC. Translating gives CASSPGTSYGYTF. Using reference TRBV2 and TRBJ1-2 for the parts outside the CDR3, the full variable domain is EPEVTQTPSHQVTQMGQEVILRCVPISNHLYFYWYRQILGQKVEFLVSFYNNEISEKSEIFDDQFSVERPDGSNFTLKIRSTKLEDSAMYFCASSPGTSYGYTFGSGTRLTVV.

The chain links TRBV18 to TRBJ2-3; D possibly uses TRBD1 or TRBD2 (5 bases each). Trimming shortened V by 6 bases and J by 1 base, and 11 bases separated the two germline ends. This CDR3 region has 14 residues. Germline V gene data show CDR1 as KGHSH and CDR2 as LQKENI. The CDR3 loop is CASSEGWRTDTQYF. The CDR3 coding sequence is TGTGCCAGCTCCGAGGGGTGGCGCACAGATACGCAGTATTTT.

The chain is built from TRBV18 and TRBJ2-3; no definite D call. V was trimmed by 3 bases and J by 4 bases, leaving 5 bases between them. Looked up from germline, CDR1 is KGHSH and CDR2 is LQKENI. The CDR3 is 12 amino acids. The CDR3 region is CASSPGADTQYF. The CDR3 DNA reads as TGTGCCAGCTCACCTGGGGCAGATACGCAGTATTTT.

The CDR3 DNA reads as TGTGCCAGCAGTGTGGAGGGGGCCTCCTACAATGAGCAGTTCTTC. It translates to CASSVEGASYNEQFF. This chain connects TRBV6-4 to TRBJ2-1, with D possibly being TRBD1 (7 bases). The CDR3 spans 15 residues. Per germline, CDR1 MRHNA and CDR2 SNTAGT. V gave up 4 bases and J gave up 0 bases, with 10 bases separating them.

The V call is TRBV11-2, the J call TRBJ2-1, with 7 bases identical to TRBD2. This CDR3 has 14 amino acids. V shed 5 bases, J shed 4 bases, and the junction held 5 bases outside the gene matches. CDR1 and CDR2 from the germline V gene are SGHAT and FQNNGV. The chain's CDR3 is CASSPSGTYNEQFF. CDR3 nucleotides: TGTGCCAGCAGCCCCAGCGGGACGTACAATGAGCAGTTCTTC.

This CDR3 reads CASSLKASGAGNTIYF. The CDR3 bases are TGTGCCAGCAGCTTGAAGGCGTCAGGGGCGGGAAACACCATATATTTT. V is TRBV11-2 and J is TRBJ1-3, with D perhaps TRBD1 (6 bases). Germline V gene data show CDR1 as SGHAT and CDR2 as FQNNGV. The V end was cut by 3 bases, the J end by 4 bases, with 16 bases between. The CDR3 contains 16 residues. Using reference TRBV11-2 and TRBJ1-3 for the parts outside the CDR3, the full variable domain is EAGVAQSPRYKIIEKRQSVAFWCNPISGHATLYWYQQILGQGPKLLIQFQNNGVVDDSQLPKDRFSAERLKGVDSTLKIQPAKLEDSAVYLCASSLKASGAGNTIYFGEGSWLTVV.

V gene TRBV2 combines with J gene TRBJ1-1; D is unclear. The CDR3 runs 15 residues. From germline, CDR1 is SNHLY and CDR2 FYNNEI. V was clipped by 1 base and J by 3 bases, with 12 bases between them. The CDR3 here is CASSEENPYDTEAFF. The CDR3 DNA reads TGTGCCAGCAGTGAAGAGAACCCGTATGACACTGAAGCTTTCTTT.

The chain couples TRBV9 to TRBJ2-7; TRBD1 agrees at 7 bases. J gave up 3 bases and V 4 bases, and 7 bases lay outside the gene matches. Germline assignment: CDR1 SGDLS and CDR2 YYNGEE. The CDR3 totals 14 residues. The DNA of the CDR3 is TGTGCCAGCAGCTCTCGGGACAGCCGCTACGAGCAGTACTTC. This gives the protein CASSSRDSRYEQYF.

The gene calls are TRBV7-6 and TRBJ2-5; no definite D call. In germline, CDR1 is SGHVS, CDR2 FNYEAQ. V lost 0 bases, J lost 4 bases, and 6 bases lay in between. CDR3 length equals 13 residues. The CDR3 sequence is CASSLADRETQYF. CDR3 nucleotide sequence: TGTGCCAGCAGCTTAGCGGACCGAGAGACCCAGTACTTC.

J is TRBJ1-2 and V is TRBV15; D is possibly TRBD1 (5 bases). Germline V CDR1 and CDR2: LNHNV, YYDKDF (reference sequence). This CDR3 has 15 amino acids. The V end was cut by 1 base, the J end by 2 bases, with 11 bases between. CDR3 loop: CATSRGGEVNYGYTF. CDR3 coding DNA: TGTGCCACCAGCAGAGGGGGGGAGGTGAACTATGGCTACACCTTC.